Presented here are 32 T cell receptor beta chains from one specimen sequenced in a study of blood T cell repertoires in COVID-19 (dated by TCRdb to 2018 to 2021). The library was built by means of the immunoSEQ multiplex PCR assay. TCRdb carries this immuneACCESS record with in-frame sequences only. Its versions omit some clonotypes, under half of them owing to an unresolved V gene in the studies checked, with the rest unexplained. Across this sample there are under 450,000 clones, with 83% seen only once. The top ten clonotypes cover 5% to 5.5% of the sample. Sequenced: PBMCs or T cells enriched from blood (not recorded which). The origin of the receptors is a woman aged 45-65 years who had recovered from COVID-19.

The chain is built from TRBV3-1 (or the pseudogene TRBV3-2) and TRBJ1-1; D is unclear. The germline CDR1 and CDR2 sequences are LGHDT and YNNKEL (reference sequence). The CDR3 extends over 13 amino acids. The V end was cut by 4 bases, the J end by 1 base, with 7 bases between. This CDR3 is CASSRRGNTEAFF. CDR3 bases: TGTGCCAGCAGCCGACGAGGGAACACTGAAGCTTTCTTT.

The count of this clone is one. The chain is built from TRBV2 and TRBJ1-6; 7 nucleotides line up with TRBD1. Germline V gene data show CDR1 as SNHLY and CDR2 as FYNNEI. This CDR3 contains 16 residues. Trimming at V came to 7 bases and at J to 9 bases, leaving 15 bases not matched to a gene. The CDR3 DNA is TGTGCCAGCAAGAGGAATACCGGGACAGTAAGTTCACCCCTCCACTTT. This codes for CASKRNTGTVSSPLHF.

The gene calls are TRBV11-3 and TRBJ1-4; the match to TRBD1 covers 10 bases. The CDR3 totals 15 residues. V lost 4 bases and J lost 8; bases outside the gene matches: 7. Germline CDR1 is SGHNT and CDR2 is YENEEA. The CDR3 sequence is CASSSGPGQGEKLFF. The CDR3 DNA reads as TGTGCCAGCAGCTCCGGTCCGGGACAGGGGGAAAAACTGTTTTTT.

This chain uses TRBV3-1 (or the pseudogene TRBV3-2) with TRBJ2-7, with 8 positions matching TRBD2. The V and J ends lost 4 bases and 6 bases, in that order; junction bases with no gene match: 17. This CDR3 has 17 residues. Germline CDR1 LGHDT, CDR2 YNNKEL (reference sequence). The CDR3 loop reads CASSLLKSGSLGLEQYF. DNA of the CDR3: TGTGCCAGCAGCCTCCTAAAAAGCGGGAGTTTAGGGCTCGAGCAGTACTTC.

The V call is TRBV19, the J call TRBJ1-1; D is unclear. This CDR3 is 13 amino acids long. CDR1 and CDR2 (germline): LNHDA, SQIVND (reference sequence). Trimming shortened V by 7 bases and J by 5 bases, and 14 bases separated the two germline ends. This chain's CDR3 is CASKRGESTEAFF. In nucleotides, the CDR3 is TGTGCCAGTAAGCGAGGAGAGAGTACTGAAGCTTTCTTT.

The chain employs TRBV11-3 and TRBJ2-5; D gene ambiguous. CDR1 is SGHNT and CDR2 is YENEEA in the germline V gene. V lost 4 bases to trimming and J lost 4 bases, with 7 bases between them. The CDR3 runs to 12 residues. CDR3: CASSSAGETQYF. For the CDR3, the DNA is TGTGCCAGCAGCTCGGCAGGAGAGACCCAGTACTTC.

This chain connects TRBV30 to TRBJ2-1; D ambiguous. The CDR3 extends over 12 amino acids. Germline lookup yields CDR1 GTSNPN and CDR2 SVGIG (reference sequence). V was shortened by 4 bases and J by 9 bases, with 13 bases between the two germline ends. The CDR3 DNA reads TGTGCCTGGACCAGTACGGGTAGTGAGCAGTTCTTC. Protein sequence: CAWTSTGSEQFF.

This clone was detected only once. Compared with germline, one end of the junction differs, possibly owing to a read error. The chain links TRBV7-7 to TRBJ2-2; the D call may be TRBD1 or TRBD2 (6 bases each). Germline V CDR1 and CDR2: SSHAT, FNYEAQ (reference sequence). CDR3 length: 16 amino acids. The CDR3 bases are TGTGCTAGCAGCTTAGGGGGGCCGATGAACACCGGGGAGCTGTTTTTT. Translated, it gives CASSLGGPMNTGELFF.

V is TRBV7-3 and J is TRBJ2-1; the match to TRBD2 covers 9 bases. This CDR3 contains 18 residues. V gave up 5 bases and J gave up 0 bases; unmatched junction bases: 11. The V gene's germline CDR1 is SGHTA and CDR2 FQGTGA. CDR3 DNA: TGTGCCAGCAGCCCCCTCGGGGGTAGCGGGAGCTCCTACAATGAGCAGTTCTTC. Translating it yields CASSPLGGSGSSYNEQFF.

The chain is built from TRBV9 and TRBJ2-3; TRBD1 is a possible D gene (6 bases). Germline-derived CDR1 and CDR2 are SGDLS and YYNGEE. V lost 3 bases to trimming and J lost 6 bases, with 14 bases between them. The CDR3 spans 14 residues. The DNA for the CDR3 is TGTGCCAGCAGCGCTAACTCCAGGGGCGATACGCAGTATTTT. Translated: CASSANSRGDTQYF.

The rearrangement links TRBV6-1 to TRBJ2-3; TRBD1 is a possible D gene (6 bases). The germline CDR1 and CDR2 sequences are MNHNS and SASEGT. Trimming took off 2 bases at V and 6 bases at J, with 6 bases between the two ends. The CDR3 sequence is 12 residues long. CDR3 coding DNA: TGTGCCAGCAGTGAAACAGGGGATACGCAGTATTTT. Amino acid sequence: CASSETGDTQYF.

V usage is TRBV4-3 and J usage is TRBJ2-3; D remains unclear. Trimming took 3 bases from V and 2 from J, leaving 9 bases between them. The germline V gene encodes CDR1 LGHNA and CDR2 YSLEER. The CDR3 extends over 14 amino acids. CDR3 DNA: TGCGCCAGCAGCCAGGGCGCTATCACAGATACGCAGTATTTT. It is translated as CASSQGAITDTQYF.

This chain uses TRBV25-1 with TRBJ2-5; TRBD1 matches at 8 bases. V lost 4 bases and J lost 12; bases outside the gene matches: 7. Germline assignment: CDR1 MGHDK and CDR2 SYGVNS. There are 12 residues in the CDR3. CDR3 DNA: TGTGCCAGCAGTGCTACTCCGGGACAGGAGTACTTC. Amino acid sequence: CASSATPGQEYF.

This chain joins TRBV27 and TRBJ2-7; 7 bases are shared with TRBD1. The CDR3 sequence is 17 residues long. The J segment lost 0 bases and the V segment lost 5 bases, leaving 13 bases of the junction unmatched. In germline, CDR1 is MNHEY, CDR2 SMNVEV (reference sequence). The chain's CDR3 is CASSNRDSLSYSYEQYF. For the CDR3, the DNA is TGTGCCAGCAGTAACCGGGACAGCCTATCATACTCCTACGAGCAGTACTTC.

The table lists this clone with a count of one. This chain connects TRBV4-3 to TRBJ2-2, with D tentatively TRBD1 (6 bases). The CDR3 runs to 15 residues. V lost 0 bases to trimming and J lost 6 bases, with 11 bases between them. CDR1 LGHNA and CDR2 YSLEER come from the germline V gene. CDR3 coding DNA: TGCGCCAGCAGCCAAGATTCCAGGGGCCCCGGGGAGCTGTTTTTT. Its protein product is CASSQDSRGPGELFF.

The chain joins TRBV3-1 (or the pseudogene TRBV3-2) to TRBJ1-6, with D unresolved. The V gene's germline CDR1 is LGHDT and CDR2 YNNKEL (reference sequence). The CDR3 is 13 residues long. The ends were cut back, 3 bases at V and 11 bases at J, with 11 bases in the middle. The CDR3 DNA reads TGTGCCAGCAGCCATGGAAGAGGGACACCCCTCCACTTT. The encoded protein is CASSHGRGTPLHF.

The chain is built from TRBV6-1 and TRBJ1-4; D is uncertain. Germline V gene data show CDR1 as MNHNS and CDR2 as SASEGT. V lost 0 bases and J 3 bases, leaving 8 bases between the germline ends. The CDR3 totals 15 residues. The CDR3 region is CASSEAGAANEKLFF. The CDR3 region has the DNA TGTGCCAGCAGTGAAGCGGGAGCGGCTAATGAAAAACTGTTTTTT.

The V call is TRBV11-1, the J call TRBJ2-1; tentative D call: TRBD2 (7 bases). The CDR3 is 15 residues long. Germline CDR1 SGHAT, CDR2 FQDESV (reference sequence). V was shortened by 5 bases and J by 8 bases, with 19 bases between the two germline ends. The CDR3 is CASSLDWGGLDEQFF. CDR3 DNA sequence: TGTGCCAGCAGCCTAGATTGGGGGGGCCTCGATGAGCAGTTCTTC.

The chain recombines TRBV29-1 with TRBJ1-1; D is perhaps TRBD1 (6 bases). V lost 3 bases and J 5 bases, leaving 13 bases between the germline ends. The CDR3 is made up of 13 amino acids. Germline V gene data show CDR1 as SQVTM and CDR2 as ANQGSEA. The CDR3 protein is CSVDGQGKTEAFF. The CDR3 nucleotides are TGCAGCGTTGATGGGCAGGGGAAAACTGAAGCTTTCTTT.

This chain joins TRBV19 and TRBJ1-5; 7 bases are shared with TRBD1. Germline assignment: CDR1 LNHDA and CDR2 SQIVND (reference sequence). This CDR3 comprises 16 residues. Losses at the gene ends were 5 bases for V and 7 bases for J; bases not matched to a gene: 14. CDR3 coding DNA: TGTGCCAGTAGTCCCCGAGGTAGGGGGCAGGAACAGCCCCAGCATTTT. Protein: CASSPRGRGQEQPQHF.

The table lists this clone with a count of one. The chain is built from TRBV21-1 and TRBJ1-2; TRBD1 reflects the table's D call only, with no check against the DNA. TRBV21-1 counts as a pseudogene. The CDR3 is 15 residues long. The CDR3 DNA is TGTGCCAGCAGCAAAGGAGGGACAGGAAACTATGGCTACACCTTC. As protein: CASSKGGTGNYGYTF.

The CDR3 DNA reads TGTGCCAGCAGCTACGGCGGGGGAAGCTCCTACAATGAGCAGTTCTTC. Protein sequence: CASSYGGGSSYNEQFF. The rearrangement joins TRBV7-9 to TRBJ2-1; TRBD2 agrees at 7 bases. V dropped 4 bases and J dropped 0; count of bases not matched to a gene: 6. The CDR3 is 16 amino acids. Germline CDR1 is SEHNR and CDR2 is FQNEAQ (reference sequence).

The V gene is TRBV11-2, the J gene TRBJ1-6, with D uncertain. The V end lost 4 bases, the J end lost 0 bases, and 19 bases lay between the germline ends. Germline V lookup: CDR1 SGHAT, CDR2 FQNNGV. The CDR3 runs 19 residues. Written as DNA, the CDR3 is TGTGCCAGCAGCTCCCAGCGGCCAGGCGATAGCTCCTATAATTCACCCCTCCACTTT. The encoded protein is CASSSQRPGDSSYNSPLHF.

V and J are TRBV29-1 and TRBJ1-1, with D possibly matching TRBD1 (6 bases). V was pared by 5 bases and J by 1 base, with 20 bases between. The CDR3 loop spans 16 amino acids. The V gene's germline CDR1 is SQVTM and CDR2 ANQGSEA. Here the CDR3 reads CSVSVQGRVANTEAFF. The CDR3 region has the DNA TGCAGCGTTTCGGTCCAGGGGAGAGTGGCGAACACTGAAGCTTTCTTT.

The rearrangement joins TRBV5-5 to TRBJ1-2; D might be TRBD1 (6 bases). V lost 1 base, J lost 7 bases, and 11 bases lay in between. The CDR3 runs to 13 residues. In germline, CDR1 is SGHKS, CDR2 YYEKEE (reference sequence). The chain's CDR3 is CASSLPGVGGYTF. CDR3 in DNA: TGTGCCAGCAGCTTGCCAGGGGTAGGTGGCTACACCTTC.

V gene TRBV18 combines with J gene TRBJ1-3, with 9 bases fitting TRBD1. Germline V gene lookup returns CDR1 KGHSH and CDR2 LQKENI. The V segment lost 6 bases and the J segment 0 bases; nucleotides outside the gene matches: 9. This CDR3 contains 17 residues. The CDR3 nucleotides read TGTGCCAGCTCGCCTCCGGGACAGGGATTCTCTGGAAACACCATATATTTT. Protein product: CASSPPGQGFSGNTIYF.

The V gene is TRBV3-1 (or the pseudogene TRBV3-2), the J gene TRBJ1-1; TRBD1 aligns across 10 bases. The V gene end was trimmed by 4 bases and the J gene end by 7 bases; junction bases not matched to a gene: 3. Germline CDR1 is LGHDT and CDR2 is YNNKEL (reference sequence). This CDR3 region has 13 residues. CDR3 nucleotides: TGTGCCAGCAGCCCCGGACAGGGGGGTGAAGCTTTCTTT. Protein: CASSPGQGGEAFF.

V and J are TRBV2 and TRBJ1-2; 7 positions match TRBD1. Germline CDR1 SNHLY, CDR2 FYNNEI. Trimming took 8 bases from V and 2 from J; bases not matched to a gene: 8. The CDR3 extends over 14 amino acids. This chain's CDR3 is CASDRQGINYGYTF. The CDR3 DNA reads TGTGCCAGCGATAGACAGGGAATAAACTATGGCTACACCTTC.

This clone has just one count. V and J are TRBV7-3 and TRBJ2-5; TRBD2 is a possible D gene (6 bases). Germline V CDR1 and CDR2: SGHTA, FQGTGA. This CDR3 is 13 amino acids long. Deletions cut 1 base from V and 5 bases from J, with 8 bases between. The CDR3 DNA reads TGTGCCAGCAGCTTAAGGGACTCCGAGACCCAGTACTTC. It yields the protein CASSLRDSETQYF.

In this sample, this clone turned up once. V gene TRBV10-2 combines with J gene TRBJ2-7; a possible D gene is TRBD1 (5 bases). The V gene's germline CDR1 is WSHSY and CDR2 SAAADI. V was trimmed by 2 bases and J by 0 bases, leaving 17 bases between them. The length of the CDR3 is 17 residues. The CDR3 sequence is CASSEVRGRVLSYEQYF. In nucleotides, the CDR3 is TGCGCCAGCAGTGAGGTACGCGGCAGGGTCCTCTCCTACGAGCAGTACTTC.

The chain couples TRBV6-2 or TRBV6-3 to TRBJ2-7; D not resolved. The CDR3 covers 14 residues. Trimming took 2 bases from V and 5 from J, leaving 13 bases between them. Germline CDR1 reads MNHEY; CDR2 reads SVGEGT. The CDR3 spells CASSYVGDPHEQYF. In DNA form, the CDR3 reads TGTGCCAGCAGTTACGTCGGAGACCCGCACGAGCAGTACTTC.

The rearrangement links TRBV30 to TRBJ2-3; 16 nucleotides line up with TRBD2. Germline assignment: CDR1 GTSNPN and CDR2 SVGIG (reference sequence). The CDR3 runs 16 residues. V was pared by 2 bases and J by 4 bases, with 3 bases of the junction left unmatched. The DNA for the CDR3 is TGTGCCTGGAGTCCCGGGACTAGCGGGAGGGCAGATACGCAGTATTTT. Residues: CAWSPGTSGRADTQYF.